This T cell receptor beta chain was captured in a study of post-analysis software for immune sequencing data. Each TCR beta cDNA library carried unique molecular identifiers. TCRdb re-derived calls from the PCR reads in MiXCR, one entry per CDR3 protein. The sample contains 160,000 or so distinct CDR3 sequences, roughly 34% of which appear only once. This clonotype was counted at least ten times. Trimming shortened V by 5 bases and J by 1 base, and 18 bases separated the two germline ends. This CDR3 is built from 18 residues. Looked up from germline, CDR1 is MNHEY and CDR2 is SMNVEV (reference sequence).

The TCR comes from a girl aged 5-17 years with multiple sclerosis. The starting material was blood, obtained after autologous hematopoietic stem cell transplantation. The chain is built from TRBV27 and TRBJ2-6; maybe TRBD2 (6 bases). The chain's CDR3 is CASSHGRGIGSGANVLTF. DNA for the CDR3: TGTGCCAGCAGTCATGGTCGGGGGATTGGGTCTGGGGCCAACGTCCTGACTTTC. Supplemented by reference TRBV27 and TRBJ2-6, the full variable domain reads EAQVTQNPRYLITVTGKKLTVTCSQNMNHEYMSWYRQDPGLGLRQIYYSMNVEVTDKGDVPEGYKVSRKEKRNFPLILESPSPNQTSLYFCASSHGRGIGSGANVLTFGAGSRLTVL.